This TCR beta chain was documented in a study of T cells in Graves' hyperthyroidism and ophthalmopathy (dated by TCRdb to the late 2010s). Regarding the study in general: Peripheral blood was collected at initial diagnosis, before any treatment. To identify distinguishing TCR V-J signatures, a discovery cohort of 100 or so patients was used, comprising 40 to 45 with Graves' ophthalmopathy and 57 with stable Graves' hyperthyroidism. An independent validation cohort of some 18 hyperthyroidism patients and 17 patients who later progressed to ophthalmopathy tested prospective prediction of ophthalmopathy. For training and testing, the 100 or so patients in the discovery cohort were randomly divided in a 7:3 ratio. In more than 5 Graves' hyperthyroidism patients, the study also compared T-cell repertoires from thyroid tissue with T-cell repertoires from blood. After sampling, hyperthyroidism patients received methimazole starting at 30 mg daily, and ophthalmopathy patients received high-dose intravenous methylprednisolone. According to the paper, TCR Vbeta CDR3 sequencing was carried out on over 130 peripheral blood samples, which came from 40 to 45 ophthalmopathy, under 80 hyperthyroidism and approximately 17 progressor patients. Broad study findings and their caveats: Sample size was not statistically predetermined, and investigators were not blinded to group allocation. In validation, the model predicted progression to ophthalmopathy with around 71% sensitivity and 72% to 75% specificity, a median of 6.5 months before onset. Ophthalmopathy was separated from stable hyperthyroidism by a 13 V-J signature model, with just over 85% sensitivity and 81% to 82% specificity obtained in cross-validation and 80%/75% obtained in testing. Most expanded thyroid clonotypes (frequency above 0.001) were also detected in blood, a finding suggesting that blood repertoires may reflect thyroid immune responses.

Spanning cysteine to phenylalanine, the CDR3 consists of 15 amino acids. The read is trimmed to its CDR3 DNA, 45 bases read in frame from base 1. Trimmed from V: 0 bases; trimmed from J: 7 bases; junction bases lacking a gene match: 6. For CDR1 and CDR2, the germline V gene lists SGHTA and FQGNSA. Graves' hyperthyroidism was defined as stable when no progression to ophthalmopathy occurred over 18 months of follow-up. The hyperthyroidism patients were between 18 and 65 years old and newly diagnosed, with a disease duration of less than 2 months. Exclusion was applied to patients with uncontrolled infections, other autoimmune diseases, pregnancy or lactation. Diagnoses were based on clinical symptoms, serum thyroxine and TRAb, thyroid ultrasound and orbital computed tomography. PBMCs were separated from over 9 ml of fresh peripheral blood using Ficoll-Paque density gradient centrifugation. Trizol reagent was used to extract total RNA, and RNA quality was then checked on an Agilent 2100 Bioanalyzer.

This clonotype was detected many times. There is no known antigen for this receptor. No quality values exist for individual bases; no much larger clone is one base distant. Amplification of TCR beta CDR3 regions was carried out from RNA transcripts. The TCR CDR3 was subjected to a first round of RT-PCR using the HTBI primer set and the Qiagen OneStep RT-PCR kit. A second multiplex PCR round built the libraries, followed by size selection and purification. Sequencing of the libraries was done on an Illumina HiSeq2000 using paired-end 100 bp reads. The authors processed their data as follows. SOAPnuke was used to process the raw data, throwing out any read that contained adapters or uncalled bases, had a mean Phred below 15, or lacked an exact constant-primer or identifier match. COPE v1.2.5 was used to merge the high-quality paired reads, and each unique nucleotide sequence was defined as a clonotype. Clonotypes were aligned to IMGT TRBV, TRBD and TRBJ reference segments using MiTCR v1.1. Analysis was restricted to V-J combinations with a frequency above 0.0001, which covered roughly 99% of repertoires. A TCS score was defined as the ratio of F50 (clonal expansion) to E x V (chaos), with BLOSUM62-based TCRdist applied between CDR3 peptides within each V-J. Welch's t-statistics and random forest reduced roughly 540 V-J features to fewer than 15, which were used in a naive Bayes classifier (R e1071). Clones were called with MiXCR by TCRdb after fastp trimmed the public reads at Q25, and only in-frame beta chains were retained. Under each unique CDR3 protein, matching rows form one entry showing the most common genes and DNA. The V and J calls here are based on TCRdb, not the publication. Within this sample are about 400,000 distinct CDR3 sequences, with less than 20% of them counted one time only. Roughly 14% of the sample lies in the top ten.

The sequencing input was blood. Here the chain combines TRBV7-2 and TRBJ2-5, with 9 middle bases fitting TRBD2. The receptor's source is a young woman with Graves' hyperthyroidism. The bases read TGTGCCAGCAGCTTAGCCGCGGGGGGGCTTGGGACCCAGTACTTC. Translated, this gives CASSLAAGGLGTQYF.